These 26 T cell receptor beta chains came from one sample sequenced in a study of blood T cell repertoires in COVID-19. Using immunoSEQ multiplex PCR, the repertoire was profiled, and TCRdb retains in-frame clones only, with some absent. The sample has under 300,000 clones; 81% are singletons. The sample comprised peripheral blood. These receptors originate from a woman aged 55-69 years with active or convalescent COVID-19.

This clone showed up just once. V and J are TRBV19 and TRBJ2-1, with D tentatively TRBD1 (5 bases). V was clipped by 3 bases and J by 5 bases, with 8 bases between them. CDR1 and CDR2 (germline): LNHDA, SQIVND (reference sequence). The CDR3 length is 13 residues. The CDR3 spells CASSMGQNNEQFF. In DNA, the CDR3 is TGTGCCAGTAGTATGGGGCAGAACAATGAGCAGTTCTTC.

The chain has TRBV3-1 (or the pseudogene TRBV3-2) and TRBJ1-2; no clear D. This CDR3 comprises 13 residues. Looked up from germline, CDR1 is LGHDT and CDR2 is YNNKEL (reference sequence). Trimming pared 0 bases from V and 7 bases from J, leaving 9 bases between. CDR3 protein: CASSQETPFGYTF. For the CDR3, the DNA is TGTGCCAGCAGCCAAGAAACACCTTTTGGCTACACCTTC.

This sequence joins TRBV27 and TRBJ1-5; 12 positions match TRBD1. Trimming cost V 4 bases and J 0 bases; bases outside gene matches: 4. CDR1 is MNHEY and CDR2 is SMNVEV in the germline V gene (reference sequence). CDR3 length: 17 amino acids. The CDR3 protein is CASSSGQGAYSNQPQHF. The DNA of the CDR3 is TGTGCCAGCAGTTCGGGACAGGGGGCATATAGCAATCAGCCCCAGCATTTT.

Only a few counts were recorded for this clone. This chain joins TRBV24-1 and TRBJ1-2, with 9 positions matching TRBD1. CDR1 is KGHDR, CDR2 SFDVKD, per germline. The junction had 9 bases not matched to a gene; V was cut back by 7 bases and J by 4 bases. The CDR3 is 15 residues long. In nucleotides, the CDR3 is TGTGCCACCAGACAACCGGGACAGGGACCCTATGGCTACACCTTC. Residues: CATRQPGQGPYGYTF.

This clone showed up just a few times. The rearrangement uses TRBV5-4 and TRBJ1-6; a possible D gene is TRBD1 (6 bases). The V gene's germline CDR1 is SGHNT and CDR2 YYREEE (reference sequence). V was pared by 0 bases and J by 5 bases, with 9 bases between. The CDR3 covers 15 residues. CDR3 loop: CASSLDRANNSPLHF. As DNA, the CDR3 is TGTGCCAGCAGCTTGGACAGGGCGAATAATTCACCCCTCCACTTT.

The chain joins TRBV18 to TRBJ1-5; TRBD1 might be the D (5 bases). There are 13 residues in the CDR3. Between the trimmed V and J ends, which lost 4 bases and 5 bases, there was a span of 9 bases. Germline assignment: CDR1 KGHSH and CDR2 LQKENI. Here the CDR3 DNA reads TGTGCCAGCTCACTCGGGACTTATCAGCCCCAGCATTTT. It yields the protein CASSLGTYQPQHF.

J is TRBJ1-5 and V is TRBV18; D is uncertain. CDR3 length: 14 amino acids. V was clipped by 2 bases and J by 4 bases, with 9 bases between them. Per germline, CDR1 KGHSH and CDR2 LQKENI. The CDR3 sequence: CASSPTRGNQPQHF. The CDR3, as DNA: TGTGCCAGCTCACCAACCCGAGGGAATCAGCCCCAGCATTTT. The full variable domain, rest sourced from reference TRBV18 and TRBJ1-5, is NAGVMQNPRHLVRRRGQEARLRCSPMKGHSHVYWYRQLPEEGLKFMVYLQKENIIDESGMPKERFSAEFPKEGPSILRIQQVVRGDSAAYFCASSPTRGNQPQHFGDGTRLSIL.

The rearrangement joins TRBV7-2 to TRBJ2-3; D is unclear. This CDR3 contains 17 residues. V was cut by 1 base and J by 1 base, with 15 bases left in between. CDR1 and CDR2 from the germline V gene are SGHTA and FQGNSA. CDR3 coding DNA: TGTGCCAGCAGCTTAGAGGCGACTTTCTGGGGCACAGATACGCAGTATTTT. Encoded protein: CASSLEATFWGTDTQYF. The full variable domain, rest sourced from reference TRBV7-2 and TRBJ2-3, is GAGVSQSPSNKVTEKGKDVELRCDPISGHTALYWYRQSLGQGLEFLIYFQGNSAPDKSGLPSDRFSAERTGGSVSTLTIQRTQQEDSAVYLCASSLEATFWGTDTQYFGPGTRLTVL.

This chain links TRBV7-3 with TRBJ2-1, with D possibly matching TRBD2 (7 bases). This CDR3 region has 15 residues. Between the trimmed V and J ends, which lost 1 base and 7 bases, there was a span of 14 bases. Germline V gene data show CDR1 as SGHTA and CDR2 as FQGTGA. This chain's CDR3 is CASSLRGGSANEQFF. In nucleotides, the CDR3 is TGTGCCAGCAGCTTAAGGGGGGGCTCTGCGAATGAGCAGTTCTTC. The full variable domain, its missing parts supplied by reference TRBV7-3 and TRBJ2-1, is GAGVSQTPSNKVTEKGKYVELRCDPISGHTALYWYRQSLGQGPEFLIYFQGTGAADDSGLPNDRFFAVRPEGSVSTLKIQRTERGDSAVYLCASSLRGGSANEQFFGPGTRLTVL.

This clone has more than one count but fewer than ten. This chain joins TRBV7-9 and TRBJ1-5; 7 nucleotides match TRBD1. V dropped 5 bases and J dropped 2; count of bases not matched to a gene: 6. Germline V gives CDR1 SEHNR, CDR2 FQNEAQ (reference sequence). The CDR3 runs to 15 residues. The CDR3 reads CASSIDREGNQPQHF. The DNA of the CDR3 is TGTGCCAGCAGCATCGACAGGGAGGGCAATCAGCCCCAGCATTTT.

This chain uses TRBV24-1 with TRBJ1-6; D perhaps matches TRBD1 (5 bases). The CDR3 runs to 17 residues. Trimming took off 1 base at V and 5 bases at J, with 14 bases between the two ends. Germline assignment: CDR1 KGHDR and CDR2 SFDVKD. CDR3 sequence reads: CATSDLWRGRHNSPLHF. CDR3 coding DNA: TGTGCCACCAGTGATTTATGGAGGGGACGCCATAATTCACCCCTCCACTTT.

CDR3 amino acids: CASSRRLAGGDVVHTDTQYF. The CDR3 coding sequence is TGTGCCAGCAGCCGTCGACTAGCGGGGGGGGACGTCGTCCACACAGATACGCAGTATTTT. This chain links TRBV4-2 with TRBJ2-3, with 14 bases matching TRBD2. The CDR3 length is 20 residues. Germline CDR1 LGHNA, CDR2 YNFKEQ. Trimming at V came to 4 bases and at J to 2 bases, leaving 14 bases not matched to a gene.

This chain connects TRBV6-2 or TRBV6-3 to TRBJ2-7; possible D gene TRBD2, 7 bases. V was trimmed by 2 bases and J by 0 bases, leaving 20 bases between them. CDR3 length: 18 residues. CDR1 and CDR2 from the germline V gene are MNHEY and SVGEGT. The CDR3 loop reads CASSYRAGALKPSYEQYF. CDR3 DNA: TGTGCCAGCAGTTACCGGGCGGGGGCCTTGAAACCCTCCTACGAGCAGTACTTC.

This clone was seen a handful of times. The rearrangement links TRBV2 to TRBJ2-1; a weak D match, TRBD2 (5 bases). V was clipped by 2 bases and J by 0 bases, with 11 bases between them. This CDR3 contains 16 residues. Germline values: CDR1 SNHLY, CDR2 FYNNEI. The CDR3 nucleotides read TGTGCCAGCAGTGAATCGGGAAGGTACTCCTACAATGAGCAGTTCTTC. Translated, it gives CASSESGRYSYNEQFF.

The chain has TRBV7-2 and TRBJ1-4; 8 nucleotides align to TRBD1. Germline loops: CDR1 SGHTA, CDR2 FQGNSA. V lost 4 bases to trimming and J lost 10 bases; unmatched junction nucleotides: 14. CDR3 length: 16 residues. CDR3 in amino acids: CASSSLPGGQVGKLFF. The CDR3 coding sequence is TGTGCCAGCAGCTCCCTCCCAGGGGGCCAGGTCGGAAAACTGTTTTTT.

The rearrangement joins TRBV7-9 to TRBJ1-2, with 12 positions matching TRBD1. The CDR3 spans 16 residues. The germline CDR1 and CDR2 sequences are SEHNR and FQNEAQ (reference sequence). V lost 4 bases to trimming and J lost 4 bases; unmatched junction nucleotides: 7. The CDR3 reads CASSSARDRGLYGYTF. The CDR3, as DNA: TGTGCCAGCAGCTCGGCCCGGGACAGGGGGCTCTATGGCTACACCTTC.

The chain links TRBV6-5 to TRBJ2-3; D is possibly TRBD2 (5 bases). CDR3 length: 14 residues. Trimming removed 4 bases at V and 2 bases at J, with 10 bases between. The germline V gene encodes CDR1 MNHEY and CDR2 SVGAGI. In nucleotides, the CDR3 is TGTGCCAGCAGTTCTCAGCGGTCCACAGATACGCAGTATTTT. This sequence encodes CASSSQRSTDTQYF.

DNA of the CDR3: TGTGCCAGCAGCTTTGTACGGACTAGCGACACAGATACGCAGTATTTT. Translating it yields CASSFVRTSDTDTQYF. J is TRBJ2-3 and V is TRBV11-1, with 9 bases fitting TRBD2. Germline V gene sequence: CDR1 SGHAT, CDR2 FQDESV (reference sequence). The CDR3 spans 16 residues. The junction had 6 bases not matched to a gene; V was cut back by 3 bases and J by 2 bases.

J is TRBJ1-2 and V is TRBV6-5; possibly TRBD1 for D (5 bases). This CDR3 spans 14 amino acids. V was cut by 4 bases and J by 4 bases, with 13 bases left in between. Germline V gene lookup returns CDR1 MNHEY and CDR2 SVGAGI. The CDR3 nucleotides read TGTGCCAGCAGTTCCCGACAGCCGAGCTATGGCTACACCTTC. Translating gives CASSSRQPSYGYTF.

This clone has just a few counts. CDR3 amino acids: CASSSNRDGYTF. Here the CDR3 DNA reads TGTGCCAGCAGCTCTAACAGGGATGGCTACACCTTC. The chain has TRBV7-9 and TRBJ1-2; D might be TRBD1 (6 bases). V lost 4 bases to trimming and J lost 6 bases, with 9 bases between them. This CDR3 comprises 12 residues. Germline loops: CDR1 SEHNR, CDR2 FQNEAQ (reference sequence).

The V call is TRBV15, the J call TRBJ1-5, with 7 bases lining up with TRBD1. The germline gives CDR1 LNHNV, CDR2 YYDKDF (reference sequence). The J segment lost 7 bases and the V segment lost 0 bases, leaving 3 bases of the junction unmatched. The CDR3 is 14 residues long. CDR3 in amino acids: CATSRDEGAQPQHF. The CDR3 DNA sequence: TGTGCCACCAGCAGAGATGAGGGGGCCCAGCCCCAGCATTTT.

The CDR3 nucleotides are TGTGCCAGCAGCTCAAGACTAGCGGGCTCCTCTGACAATGAGCAGTTCTTC. Encoded protein: CASSSRLAGSSDNEQFF. The chain is built from TRBV7-3 and TRBJ2-1; TRBD2 matches 10 bases. The CDR3 runs to 17 residues. The germline gives CDR1 SGHTA, CDR2 FQGTGA. Trimming removed 4 bases from V and 5 bases from J; junction bases left unmatched: 11. Complete variable domain (other parts from reference TRBV7-3 and TRBJ2-1): GAGVSQTPSNKVTEKGKYVELRCDPISGHTALYWYRQSLGQGPEFLIYFQGTGAADDSGLPNDRFFAVRPEGSVSTLKIQRTERGDSAVYLCASSSRLAGSSDNEQFFGPGTRLTVL.

V usage is TRBV7-6 and J usage is TRBJ2-7; D is unresolved. CDR3 size: 13 residues. Germline V lookup: CDR1 SGHVS, CDR2 FNYEAQ. V dropped 2 bases and J dropped 1 base, with 6 bases sitting between them. CDR3 amino acids: CASSLPSSYEQYF. DNA for the CDR3: TGTGCCAGCAGCTTACCGTCTTCCTACGAGCAGTACTTC.

The chain employs TRBV5-1 and TRBJ1-1; no clear D. The V and J ends lost 0 bases and 4 bases respectively, with 16 bases between them. CDR3 length equals 16 residues. Germline V lookup: CDR1 SGHRS, CDR2 YFSETQ. The CDR3 nucleotides are TGCGCCAGCAGCTTGGACCCCTTAGGAGCCTCCACTGAAGCTTTCTTT. This codes for CASSLDPLGASTEAFF.

The chain has TRBV12-3 or TRBV12-4 and TRBJ1-1, with a tentative D call TRBD1 (6 bases). V shed 8 bases and J shed 7 bases, with 14 bases lying between them. The CDR3 extends over 12 amino acids. Here the CDR3 reads CASGQGFYEAFF. For the CDR3, the DNA is TGTGCCAGCGGCCAGGGGTTTTATGAAGCTTTCTTT.

V and J are TRBV6-2 or TRBV6-3 and TRBJ2-3; D might be TRBD1 (5 bases). CDR1 and CDR2 (germline): MNHEY, SVGEGT. The V end lost 0 bases, the J end lost 1 base, and 14 bases lay between the germline ends. The length of the CDR3 is 17 residues. The CDR3 spells CASSYSIAGKRTDTQYF. The CDR3 DNA follows: TGTGCCAGCAGTTACTCGATTGCAGGGAAACGCACAGATACGCAGTATTTT.